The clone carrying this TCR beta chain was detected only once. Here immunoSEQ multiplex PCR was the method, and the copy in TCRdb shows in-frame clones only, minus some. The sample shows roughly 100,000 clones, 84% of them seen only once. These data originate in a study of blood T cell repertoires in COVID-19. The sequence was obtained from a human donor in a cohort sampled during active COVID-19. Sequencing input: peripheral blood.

The chain's CDR3 is CASSESQGLSGASGNTIYF. Written as DNA, the CDR3 is TGTGCCAGCAGTGAATCTCAGGGACTTTCCGGAGCCTCTGGAAACACCATATATTTT. This chain connects TRBV6-1 to TRBJ1-3; possible D gene TRBD1, 5 bases. Germline V gene sequence: CDR1 MNHNS, CDR2 SASEGT. Trimming removed 2 bases at V and 0 bases at J, with 20 bases between. This CDR3 comprises 19 residues.